Listed here is a single TCR beta chain. Per the original data handling: Estimation of nucleated cell counts was performed using reference gene primer amplification. Some clones are missing from TCRdb's copy, which holds only in-frame ones; the method was immunoSEQ multiplex PCR. V and J calls plus clone size are reproduced from that table; the DNA served to infer D and trimming. The repertoire consists of about 170,000 clones, with more than 70% occurring once and the leading ten covering approximately 4%. Per the germline V gene, CDR1 is SGHRS and CDR2 is YFSETQ. J was trimmed by 6 bases and V by 4 bases; bases with no gene match: 12. The CDR3 spans 15 residues. The sample originates from a study of blood T cell repertoires in COVID-19.

The sequenced material came from PBMCs or T cells enriched from blood (not recorded which). The V and J genes are TRBV5-1 and TRBJ1-1, with 7 nucleotides matching TRBD1. The receptor was derived from a woman aged 45-65 years in a cohort exposed to, infected with or recovered from COVID-19 (not recorded which). As DNA, the CDR3 is TGCGCCAGCAGCACCGGACAGGACCCCGAACCTGAAGCTTTCTTT. Amino acid sequence: CASSTGQDPEPEAFF.